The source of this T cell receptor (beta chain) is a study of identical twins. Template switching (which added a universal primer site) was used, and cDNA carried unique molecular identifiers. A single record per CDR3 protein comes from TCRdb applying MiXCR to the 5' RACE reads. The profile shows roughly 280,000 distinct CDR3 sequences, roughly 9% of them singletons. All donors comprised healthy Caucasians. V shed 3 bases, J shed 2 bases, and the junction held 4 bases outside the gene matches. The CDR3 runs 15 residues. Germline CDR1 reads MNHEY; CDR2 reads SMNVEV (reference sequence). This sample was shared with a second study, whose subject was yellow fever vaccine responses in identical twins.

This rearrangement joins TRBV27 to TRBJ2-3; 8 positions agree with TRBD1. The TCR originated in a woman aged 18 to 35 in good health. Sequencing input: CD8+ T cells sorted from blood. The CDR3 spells CASSLTGVITDTQYF. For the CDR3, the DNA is TGTGCCAGCAGTTTGACAGGGGTCATCACAGATACGCAGTATTTT.